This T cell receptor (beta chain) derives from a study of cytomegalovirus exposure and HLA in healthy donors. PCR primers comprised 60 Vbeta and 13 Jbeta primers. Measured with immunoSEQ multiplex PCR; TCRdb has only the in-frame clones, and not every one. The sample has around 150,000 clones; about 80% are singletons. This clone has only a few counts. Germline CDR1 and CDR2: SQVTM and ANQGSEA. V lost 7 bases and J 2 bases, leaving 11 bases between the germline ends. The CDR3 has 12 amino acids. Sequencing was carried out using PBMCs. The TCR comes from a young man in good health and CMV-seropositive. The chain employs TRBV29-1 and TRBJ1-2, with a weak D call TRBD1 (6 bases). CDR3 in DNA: TGCAGCGCCCCTACAGGGAACTATGGCTACACCTTC. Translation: CSAPTGNYGYTF. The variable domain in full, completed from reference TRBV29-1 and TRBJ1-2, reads SAVISQKPSRDICQRGTSLTIQCQVDSQVTMMFWYRQQPGQSLTLIATANQGSEATYESGFVIDKFPISRPNLTFSTLTVSNMSPEDSSIYLCSAPTGNYGYTFGSGTRLTVV.